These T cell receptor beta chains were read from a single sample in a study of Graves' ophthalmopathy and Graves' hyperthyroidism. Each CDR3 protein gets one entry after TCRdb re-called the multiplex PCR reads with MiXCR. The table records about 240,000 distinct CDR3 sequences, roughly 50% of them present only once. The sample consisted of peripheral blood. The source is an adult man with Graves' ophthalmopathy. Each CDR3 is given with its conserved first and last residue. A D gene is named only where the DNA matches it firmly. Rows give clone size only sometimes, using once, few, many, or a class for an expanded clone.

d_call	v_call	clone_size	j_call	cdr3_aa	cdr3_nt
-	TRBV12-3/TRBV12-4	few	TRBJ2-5	CASSFTGAGPRETQYF	TGTGCCAGCAGTTTTACGGGAGCAGGGCCCCGGGAGACCCAGTACTTC
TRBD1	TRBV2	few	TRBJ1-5	CASRGRGSNQPQHF	TGTGCCAGCAGGGGCAGGGGGAGCAATCAGCCCCAGCATTTT
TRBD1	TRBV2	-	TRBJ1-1	CASSDLQQGFTEAFF	TGTGCCAGCAGTGACCTACAACAGGGGTTCACTGAAGCTTTCTTT
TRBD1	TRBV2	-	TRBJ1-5	CASPQGVLSQPQHF	TGTGCCAGCCCTCAGGGGGTACTCAGTCAGCCCCAGCATTTT
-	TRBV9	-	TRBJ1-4	CAAATNEKLFF	TGTGCCGCTGCAACTAATGAAAAACTGTTTTTT
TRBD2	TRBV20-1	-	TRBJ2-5	CSAGPPSGGPGTQYF	TGCAGTGCTGGCCCCCCTAGCGGGGGGCCCGGGACCCAGTACTTC
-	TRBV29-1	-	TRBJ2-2	CSVSGVKTGELFF	TGCAGCGTTTCAGGGGTAAAGACCGGGGAGCTGTTTTTT
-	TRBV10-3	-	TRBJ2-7	CAIGALGQYF	TGTGCCATCGGGGCTTTAGGGCAGTACTTC
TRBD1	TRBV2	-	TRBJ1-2	CASSDGTGGDLAGYTF	TGTGCCAGCAGTGATGGGACAGGGGGCGATTTGGCTGGCTACACCTTC
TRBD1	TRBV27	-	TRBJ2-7	CASSFGQGSNEQYF	TGTGCCAGCAGTTTCGGACAGGGTAGTAACGAGCAGTACTTC
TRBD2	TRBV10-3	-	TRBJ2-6	CASSSGLAGKRANVLTF	TGTGCCAGCAGCTCAGGACTAGCGGGAAAGAGGGCCAACGTCCTGACTTTC
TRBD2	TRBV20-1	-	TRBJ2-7	CSARPGGSVEQYF	TGCAGTGCTAGGCCGGGGGGATCGGTCGAGCAGTACTTC
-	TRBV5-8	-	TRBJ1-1	CASRLSVRTEAFF	TGTGCCAGCCGCTTAAGTGTTCGCACTGAAGCTTTCTTT
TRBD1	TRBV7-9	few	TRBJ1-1	CASTLTGGWGTEAFF	TGTGCCAGCACGTTGACAGGGGGCTGGGGAACTGAAGCTTTCTTT
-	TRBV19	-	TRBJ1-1	CASNPGTENTEAFF	TGTGCCAGTAACCCTGGGACGGAGAACACTGAAGCTTTCTTT
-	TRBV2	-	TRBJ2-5	CASSQVDSQETQYF	TGTGCCAGCAGCCAAGTGGACAGCCAAGAGACCCAGTACTTC
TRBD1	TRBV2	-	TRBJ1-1	CASHLGQMNTEAFF	TGTGCCAGCCACCTGGGACAGATGAACACTGAAGCTTTCTTT
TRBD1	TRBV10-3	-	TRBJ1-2	CASTGGDWVDYGYTF	TGTGCCAGTACAGGGGGCGATTGGGTTGACTATGGCTACACCTTC
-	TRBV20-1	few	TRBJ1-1	CSAGWGGVQNTEAFF	TGCAGTGCGGGCTGGGGAGGGGTCCAGAACACTGAAGCTTTCTTT
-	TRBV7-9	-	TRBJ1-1	CASSPTQRGTEAFF	TGTGCCAGCAGTCCGACACAGCGCGGCACTGAAGCTTTCTTT
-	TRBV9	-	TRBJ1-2	CASSQESAREDGYTF	TGTGCCAGCAGCCAAGAGTCGGCCAGGGAAGATGGCTACACCTTC
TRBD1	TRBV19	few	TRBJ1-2	CASILTGTGTGYTF	TGTGCCAGTATCTTAACCGGGACAGGGACTGGCTACACCTTC
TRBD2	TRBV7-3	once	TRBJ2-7	CASSSELLSSGPYEQYF	TGTGCCAGCAGCTCCGAGCTACTCTCTAGCGGACCCTACGAGCAGTACTTC
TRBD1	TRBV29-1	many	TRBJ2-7	CSVVAGQGDEQYF	TGCAGCGTTGTCGCGGGACAGGGAGACGAGCAGTACTTC
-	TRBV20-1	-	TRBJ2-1	CSARGTGNSYNEQFF	TGCAGTGCTAGAGGGACCGGGAACTCCTACAATGAGCAGTTCTTC
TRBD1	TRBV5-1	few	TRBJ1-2	CASSLQGANYGYTF	TGCGCCAGCAGCTTACAGGGGGCGAACTATGGCTACACCTTC
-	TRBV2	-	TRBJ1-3	CASTREGSTDTIYF	TGTGCCAGCACGCGGGAAGGATCTACAGACACCATATATTTC
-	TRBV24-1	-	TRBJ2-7	CATSGGTGMNNEQYF	TGTGCCACCAGTGGGGGGACGGGAATGAATAACGAGCAGTACTTC
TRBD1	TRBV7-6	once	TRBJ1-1	CASRSQGLGTEAFF	TGTGCCAGCAGATCACAGGGGCTGGGAACTGAAGCTTTCTTT
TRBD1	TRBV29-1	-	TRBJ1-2	CSVVGQGGGYTF	TGCAGCGTTGTAGGACAGGGAGGCGGCTACACCTTC
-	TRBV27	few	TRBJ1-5	CASSQGGQPQHF	TGTGCCAGCAGTCAGGGTGGCCAGCCCCAGCATTTT
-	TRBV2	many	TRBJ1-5	CASSGTGLPQHF	TGTGCCAGCAGTGGGACGGGGTTGCCCCAGCATTTT
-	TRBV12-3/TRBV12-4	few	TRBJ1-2	CASRAGKGYTF	TGTGCCAGCAGAGCAGGGAAGGGCTACACCTTC
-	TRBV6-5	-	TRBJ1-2	CASSSDTTGGYTF	TGTGCCAGCAGTTCCGATACAACTGGGGGCTACACCTTC
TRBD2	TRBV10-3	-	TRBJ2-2	CAISFAGVTGELFF	TGTGCCATCAGTTTTGCGGGGGTCACCGGGGAGCTGTTTTTT
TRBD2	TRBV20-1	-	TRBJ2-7	CSTPGGPYEQYF	TGCAGTACGCCGGGGGGGCCCTACGAGCAGTACTTC
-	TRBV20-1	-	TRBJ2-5	CSAKGPPRETQYF	TGCAGTGCTAAGGGCCCCCCCAGGGAGACCCAGTACTTC
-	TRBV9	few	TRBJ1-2	CASSVVGGYGYTF	TGTGCCAGCAGCGTAGTAGGAGGGTATGGCTACACCTTC
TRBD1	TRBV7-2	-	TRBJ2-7	CASSSRTGGNDEQYF	TGTGCCAGCAGCTCCCGGACAGGGGGAAACGACGAGCAGTACTTC
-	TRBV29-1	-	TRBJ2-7	CSVQWTGEVAGGYEQYF	TGCAGCGTGCAGTGGACAGGGGAGGTAGCGGGGGGATACGAGCAGTACTTC
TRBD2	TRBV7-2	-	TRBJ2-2	CASSLVGRATGELFF	TGTGCCAGCAGCTTAGTCGGGAGGGCCACCGGGGAGCTGTTTTTT
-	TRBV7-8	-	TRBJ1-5	CASSLGGRQPQHF	TGTGCCAGCAGCTTAGGGGGTCGTCAGCCCCAGCATTTT
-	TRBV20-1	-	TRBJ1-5	CSASMRNQPQHF	TGCAGTGCTAGTATGCGTAATCAGCCCCAGCATTTT
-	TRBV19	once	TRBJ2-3	CASSPRWASTDTQYF	TGTGCCAGTAGTCCCCGGTGGGCGAGCACAGATACGCAGTATTTT